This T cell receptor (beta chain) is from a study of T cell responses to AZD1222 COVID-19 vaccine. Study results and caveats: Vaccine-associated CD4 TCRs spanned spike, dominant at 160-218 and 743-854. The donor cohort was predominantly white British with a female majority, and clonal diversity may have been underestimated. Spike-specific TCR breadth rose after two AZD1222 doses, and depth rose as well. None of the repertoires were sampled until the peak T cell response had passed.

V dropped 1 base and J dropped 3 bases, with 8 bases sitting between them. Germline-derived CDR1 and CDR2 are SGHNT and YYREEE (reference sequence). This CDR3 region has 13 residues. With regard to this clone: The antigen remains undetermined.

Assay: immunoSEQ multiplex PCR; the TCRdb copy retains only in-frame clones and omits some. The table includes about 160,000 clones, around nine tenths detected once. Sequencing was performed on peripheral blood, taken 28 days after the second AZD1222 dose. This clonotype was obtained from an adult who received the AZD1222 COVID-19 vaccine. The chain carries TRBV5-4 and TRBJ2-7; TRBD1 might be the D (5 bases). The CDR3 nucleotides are TGTGCCAGCAGCTTGTCCCAGGGCTACGAGCAGTACTTC. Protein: CASSLSQGYEQYF.